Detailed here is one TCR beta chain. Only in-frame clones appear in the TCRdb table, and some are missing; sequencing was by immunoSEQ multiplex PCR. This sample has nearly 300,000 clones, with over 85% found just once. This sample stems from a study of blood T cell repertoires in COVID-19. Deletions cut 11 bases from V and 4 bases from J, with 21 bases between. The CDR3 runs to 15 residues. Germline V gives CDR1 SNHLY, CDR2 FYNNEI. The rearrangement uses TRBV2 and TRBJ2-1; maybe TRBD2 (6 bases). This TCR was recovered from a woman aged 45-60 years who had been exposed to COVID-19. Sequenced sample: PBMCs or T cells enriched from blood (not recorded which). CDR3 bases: TGTGCCGGCGAAGCGGGTCCCACCCAATACAATGAGCAGTTCTTC. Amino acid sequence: CAGEAGPTQYNEQFF.